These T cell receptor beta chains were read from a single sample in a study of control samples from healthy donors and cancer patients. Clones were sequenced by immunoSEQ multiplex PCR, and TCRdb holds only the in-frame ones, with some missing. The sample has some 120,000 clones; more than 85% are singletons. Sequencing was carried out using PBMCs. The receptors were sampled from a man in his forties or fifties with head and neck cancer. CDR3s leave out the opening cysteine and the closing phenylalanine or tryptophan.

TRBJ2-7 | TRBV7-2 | ASSFDRAASYEQY
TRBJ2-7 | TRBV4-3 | ASSQVGAGKDVEQY
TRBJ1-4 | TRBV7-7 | ASSPLNEKLF
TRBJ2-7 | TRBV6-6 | ASSQGTTYEQY
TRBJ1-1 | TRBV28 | ASALRERAF
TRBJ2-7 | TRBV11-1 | ASTKGRGYEQY
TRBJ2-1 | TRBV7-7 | ASSTGPGNEQF
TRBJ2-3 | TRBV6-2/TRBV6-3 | ASSTRLAFPPDTQY
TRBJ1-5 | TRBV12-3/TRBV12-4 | ASSLSYQPQH
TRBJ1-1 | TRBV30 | AWSTPLMNTEAF
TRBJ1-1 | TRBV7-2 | ASSPAGGRTEAF
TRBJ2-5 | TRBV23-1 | ASSQKQSRQRQETQY
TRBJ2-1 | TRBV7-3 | ASSLRARDGQF
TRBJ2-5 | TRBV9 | ASSASTSPQY
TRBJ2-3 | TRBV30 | AWSGKGGTDTQY
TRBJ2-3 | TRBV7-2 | ASSLPKRGSTDTQY
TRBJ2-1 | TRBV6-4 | ASSGFAGEQF
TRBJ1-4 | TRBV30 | AWNQQGGKNEKLF
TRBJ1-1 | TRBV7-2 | ASSLTGTGSRNTEAF
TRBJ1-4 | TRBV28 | ASSSNFGRGVEEKLF
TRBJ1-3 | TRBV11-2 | ASSFNQINTIY
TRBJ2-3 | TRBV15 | ATSRGTATDTQY
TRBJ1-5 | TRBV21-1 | ASSDFNQPQH
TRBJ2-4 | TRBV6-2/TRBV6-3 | ASSYSRTSGGVSDIQY
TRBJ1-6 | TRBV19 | ASSPGQWYNSPLH
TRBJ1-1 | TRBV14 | ASSQPGTGTEAF
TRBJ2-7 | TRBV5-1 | ASRYQGASSYEQY
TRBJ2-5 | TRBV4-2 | ASSMSSLAAQETQY
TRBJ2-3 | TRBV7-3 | ASSPLGSTDTQY
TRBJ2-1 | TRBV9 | ASSGLAGGPLEQF
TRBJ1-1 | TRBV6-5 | ASRMDRVRTEAF
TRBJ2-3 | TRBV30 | AWGYLIGTQY
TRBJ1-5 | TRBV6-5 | ATRGPNQPQH
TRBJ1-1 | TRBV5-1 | ASSFQAGQVTAEAF
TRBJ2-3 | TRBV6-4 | ASSDSRGGHDTQY
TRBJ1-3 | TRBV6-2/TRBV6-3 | ASSFTGGHSGNTIY
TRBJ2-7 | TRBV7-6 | ASSLGGFYEQY
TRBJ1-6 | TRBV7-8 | ASSSDRLNSPLH
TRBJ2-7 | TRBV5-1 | ASSPTPGVGYEQY
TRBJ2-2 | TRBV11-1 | ASSRRSAGGELF